These 28 T cell receptor beta chains originate from one sample sequenced in a study of blood T cell repertoires in COVID-19. Profiled with immunoSEQ multiplex PCR; TCRdb holds only in-frame clones, not every one. Among approximately 240,000 clones listed, around nine tenths were seen once. Sequencing was performed on peripheral blood. The receptors originated from a woman aged 40 to 55 who had recovered from COVID-19.

The V call is TRBV6-2 or TRBV6-3, the J call TRBJ2-5, with a tentative D call TRBD2 (6 bases). The CDR3 runs to 11 residues. The V and J ends lost 5 bases and 7 bases respectively, with 8 bases between them. The V gene's germline CDR1 is MNHEY and CDR2 SVGEGT. CDR3 loop: CASSTGGTQYF. DNA of the CDR3: TGTGCCAGCAGTACCGGGGGGACCCAGTACTTC.

V and J are TRBV19 and TRBJ1-5; D is possibly TRBD1 (5 bases). Germline V gene lookup returns CDR1 LNHDA and CDR2 SQIVND (reference sequence). The CDR3 length is 14 residues. V was pared by 5 bases and J by 8 bases, with 16 bases between. The chain's CDR3 is CASSLSQDPKPQHF. DNA for the CDR3: TGTGCCAGTAGTTTATCACAGGACCCGAAGCCCCAGCATTTT. The entire variable domain, with the rest obtained from reference TRBV19 and TRBJ1-5, is as follows: DGGITQSPKYLFRKEGQNVTLSCEQNLNHDAMYWYRQDPGQGLRLIYYSQIVNDFQKGDIAEGYSVSREKKESFPLTVTSAQKNPTAFYLCASSLSQDPKPQHFGDGTRLSIL.

The rearrangement links TRBV19 to TRBJ1-2, with 11 bases aligning to TRBD1. V was pared by 8 bases and J by 2 bases, with 4 bases of the junction left unmatched. CDR3 length: 14 amino acids. Germline CDR1 and CDR2: LNHDA and SQIVND (reference sequence). DNA for the CDR3: TGTGCCAGTCACCGGGACAGGGGGAACTATGGCTACACCTTC. It codes for CASHRDRGNYGYTF.

The gene calls are TRBV5-1 and TRBJ2-7; 9 positions match TRBD1. J lost 5 bases, V lost 3 bases, and 9 bases had no gene match. Germline V gives CDR1 SGHRS, CDR2 YFSETQ. The CDR3 sequence is 15 residues long. CDR3 protein: CASSWSGQGTDEQYF. For the CDR3, the DNA is TGCGCCAGCAGCTGGTCCGGACAGGGGACCGACGAGCAGTACTTC.

The V gene is TRBV6-1, the J gene TRBJ1-5; a possible D gene is TRBD1 (5 bases). V was trimmed by 2 bases and J by 0 bases, leaving 17 bases between them. CDR1 and CDR2 from the germline V gene are MNHNS and SASEGT. This CDR3 is built from 18 residues. In DNA, the CDR3 is TGTGCCAGCAGTGAATACGGGGGGTTACTCTATAGCAATCAGCCCCAGCATTTT. Encoded protein: CASSEYGGLLYSNQPQHF.

In DNA form, the CDR3 reads TGTGCCAGCAGCTTAGTGGGCAGGGGTAACGAGCAGTACTTC. Translation: CASSLVGRGNEQYF. The gene calls are TRBV7-6 and TRBJ2-7; tentative D call: TRBD1 (6 bases). Germline assignment: CDR1 SGHVS and CDR2 FNYEAQ. V lost 1 base, J lost 5 bases, and 12 bases lay in between. The CDR3 covers 14 residues. Looking up the rest from reference TRBV7-6 and TRBJ2-7 gives the full variable domain: GAGVSQSPRYKVTKRGQDVALRCDPISGHVSLYWYRQALGQGPEFLTYFNYEAQQDKSGLPNDRFSAERPEGSISTLTIQRTEQRDSAMYRCASSLVGRGNEQYFGPGTRLTVT.

The chain couples TRBV7-2 to TRBJ2-7; TRBD2 matches at 8 bases. Germline CDR1 is SGHTA and CDR2 is FQGNSA. J lost 6 bases, V lost 4 bases, and 11 bases had no gene match. The CDR3 covers 15 residues. The CDR3 here is CASSSPGGGNGEQYF. Here the CDR3 DNA reads TGTGCCAGCAGCTCCCCCGGGGGGGGGAACGGCGAGCAGTACTTC.

The chain carries TRBV9 and TRBJ1-2; perhaps TRBD1 as D (5 bases). V lost 0 bases and J lost 5, with 11 bases in between. CDR1 and CDR2 (germline): SGDLS, YYNGEE. The CDR3 extends over 14 amino acids. CDR3 nucleotide sequence: TGTGCCAGCAGCGTAGCTCAGGGATTATATGGCTACACCTTC. Its protein product is CASSVAQGLYGYTF.

This chain joins TRBV3-1 (or the pseudogene TRBV3-2) and TRBJ2-1, with 9 bases identical to TRBD2. Trimming at V came to 5 bases and at J to 4 bases, leaving 9 bases not matched to a gene. Germline CDR1 is LGHDT and CDR2 is YNNKEL (reference sequence). The CDR3 runs to 16 residues. This chain's CDR3 is CASSGINSGSYNEQFF. DNA for the CDR3: TGTGCCAGCAGCGGAATAAATAGCGGGAGTTACAATGAGCAGTTCTTC.

V and J are TRBV7-2 and TRBJ1-2; unclear D gene. From germline, CDR1 is SGHTA and CDR2 FQGNSA. The CDR3 consists of 14 residues. The V and J ends lost 0 bases and 4 bases respectively, with 9 bases between them. CDR3 DNA: TGTGCCAGCAGCTTAGCTGTGCAGCGCTATGGCTACACCTTC. This translates into CASSLAVQRYGYTF.

This clone occurred once. V and J are TRBV7-9 and TRBJ2-7; D might be TRBD1 (6 bases). Trimming took 6 bases from V and 2 from J, leaving 14 bases between them. Germline-derived CDR1 and CDR2 are SEHNR and FQNEAQ (reference sequence). There are 14 residues in the CDR3. The CDR3 nucleotides read TGTGCCAGCAGTTCCGGGACACAACCCTACGAGCAGTACTTC. Translation: CASSSGTQPYEQYF.

The DNA for the CDR3 is TGTGCCAGCAGTTTAAAAGGACAGGGTCGACCTAGCTCCTACGAGCAGTACTTC. Protein sequence: CASSLKGQGRPSSYEQYF. The gene calls are TRBV27 and TRBJ2-7; 8 bases line up with TRBD1. J lost 0 bases, V lost 2 bases, and 12 bases had no gene match. CDR3 length: 18 amino acids. Germline CDR1 MNHEY, CDR2 SMNVEV (reference sequence).

The rearrangement uses TRBV14 and TRBJ1-3; 7 nucleotides agree with TRBD1. Germline trimming cut 4 bases from V and 4 bases from J; bases unmatched to any gene: 7. This CDR3 spans 15 amino acids. CDR1 and CDR2 from the germline V gene are SGHDN and FVKESK. Written as DNA, the CDR3 is TGTGCCAGCAGCCTTCCAGGGGGGCCAGGAAACACCATATATTTT. The encoded protein is CASSLPGGPGNTIYF. The variable domain in full, with the rest retrieved from reference TRBV14 and TRBJ1-3, is EAGVTQFPSHSVIEKGQTVTLRCDPISGHDNLYWYRRVMGKEIKFLLHFVKESKQDESGMPNNRFLAERTGGTYSTLKVQPAELEDSGVYFCASSLPGGPGNTIYFGEGSWLTVV.

The chain combines TRBV20-1 with TRBJ2-7; 7 bases map to TRBD2. The junction had 3 bases not matched to a gene; V was cut back by 7 bases and J by 3 bases. Per germline, CDR1 DFQATT and CDR2 SNEGSKA (reference sequence). The CDR3 totals 11 residues. The CDR3 nucleotides are TGCAGTGGTTCTAGCGGCTACGAGCAGTACTTC. This encodes CSGSSGYEQYF.

The V and J genes are TRBV6-5 and TRBJ1-5; D gene ambiguous. V gave up 10 bases and J gave up 14 bases, with 18 bases separating them. This CDR3 has 11 residues. Germline-derived CDR1 and CDR2 are MNHEY and SVGAGI. CDR3 region: CATRTPPRKHF. The CDR3 DNA reads as TGTGCCACCAGGACTCCTCCACGTAAGCATTTT.

This clone occurred a few times. CDR3 amino acids: CASSWERGAKNIQYF. The CDR3 coding sequence is TGTGCCAGCAGTTGGGAAAGGGGGGCCAAAAACATTCAGTACTTC. The chain employs TRBV28 and TRBJ2-4, with a possible D match to TRBD1 (6 bases). CDR1 is MDHEN, CDR2 SYDVKM, per germline. The germline V and J ends were trimmed by 4 bases and 1 base, with 11 bases remaining between them. This CDR3 spans 15 amino acids.

The genes are TRBV9 and TRBJ2-7, with 7 nucleotides matching TRBD1. Germline V gives CDR1 SGDLS, CDR2 YYNGEE. V lost 3 bases to trimming and J lost 4 bases; unmatched junction nucleotides: 7. The CDR3 contains 14 residues. The CDR3 bases are TGTGCCAGCAGCGCAACGGGACAGCGATACGAGCAGTACTTC. It is translated as CASSATGQRYEQYF.

V and J are TRBV29-1 and TRBJ2-1; TRBD1 agrees at 8 bases. Germline-derived CDR1 and CDR2 are SQVTM and ANQGSEA. Trimming cost V 5 bases and J 1 base; bases outside gene matches: 7. This CDR3 has 15 amino acids. This chain's CDR3 is CSVRTGWRSYNEQFF. CDR3 DNA: TGCAGCGTTAGGACAGGGTGGAGATCCTACAATGAGCAGTTCTTC.

This chain connects TRBV7-9 to TRBJ2-7; TRBD2 agrees at 7 bases. V lost 5 bases, J lost 7 bases, and 8 bases stayed unmatched. Germline CDR1 reads SEHNR; CDR2 reads FQNEAQ (reference sequence). CDR3 size: 13 residues. DNA for the CDR3: TGTGCCAGCAGCCCCCGACTAGCAATTGAGCAGTACTTC. It encodes CASSPRLAIEQYF.

This rearrangement joins TRBV5-1 to TRBJ1-3, with 10 bases identical to TRBD1. Per the germline V gene, CDR1 is SGHRS and CDR2 is YFSETQ. Losses at the gene ends were 4 bases for V and 4 bases for J; bases not matched to a gene: 11. The CDR3 contains 17 residues. CDR3 sequence (DNA): TGCGCCAGCAGCATACAAGCGGGGACAGGGGCCGGAAACACCATATATTTT. It codes for CASSIQAGTGAGNTIYF.

The chain employs TRBV18 and TRBJ2-3; 14 nucleotides line up with TRBD2. Germline CDR1 reads KGHSH; CDR2 reads LQKENI. The CDR3 length is 17 residues. The ends lost 3 bases at V and 6 bases at J; junction bases unmatched: 8. Written as DNA, the CDR3 is TGTGCCAGCTCACCTCGTTTGACTAGCGGGAGGGTGGATACGCAGTATTTT. It codes for CASSPRLTSGRVDTQYF.

The V gene is TRBV5-1, the J gene TRBJ2-6; the D is unclear. The CDR3 runs to 14 residues. Trimming removed 0 bases at V and 4 bases at J, with 5 bases between. From germline, CDR1 is SGHRS and CDR2 YFSETQ. In nucleotides, the CDR3 is TGCGCCAGCAGCTTGGCCCCAGGGGCCAACGTCCTGACTTTC. Residues: CASSLAPGANVLTF.

This chain links TRBV7-2 with TRBJ2-1; possible D gene TRBD1, 6 bases. In germline, CDR1 is SGHTA, CDR2 FQGNSA. Trimming stripped 5 bases from V and 6 bases from J, with 20 bases between. The CDR3 has 16 amino acids. The CDR3 sequence: CASSLRVGTKVNEQFF. The CDR3, as DNA: TGTGCCAGCAGCCTAAGGGTGGGGACAAAAGTCAATGAGCAGTTCTTC.

On this clone itself: The limits of the CDR3 on the DNA are not certain, so only TCRdb's listed CDR3 is given. This CDR3 reads CASSRAGQGHQPQHF. J is TRBJ1-5 and V is TRBV6-2 or TRBV6-3; the table gives TRBD1 as D, unverified against the DNA. Per germline, CDR1 MNHEY and CDR2 SVGEGT. Both ends counted, the CDR3 spans 15 residues.

The rearrangement uses TRBV5-1 and TRBJ2-7; TRBD2 matches 7 bases. This CDR3 has 14 amino acids. V was clipped by 7 bases and J by 1 base; unmatched bases: 8. Germline V gene sequence: CDR1 SGHRS, CDR2 YFSETQ. The CDR3 coding sequence is TGCGCCAGCGCGGAGCTAGCGGTGTCCTACGAGCAGTACTTC. It is translated as CASAELAVSYEQYF.

The chain is built from TRBV5-1 and TRBJ1-2, with 9 bases fitting TRBD1. Germline assignment: CDR1 SGHRS and CDR2 YFSETQ. This CDR3 comprises 14 residues. Losses at the gene ends were 3 bases for V and 7 bases for J; bases not matched to a gene: 7. CDR3 loop: CASSSSGQGTGYTF. The CDR3 DNA reads TGCGCCAGCAGCTCCTCGGGACAGGGAACTGGCTACACCTTC.

DNA of the CDR3: TGTGCCAGCGGCGACAGTGCAGATACGCAGTATTTT. Translating gives CASGDSADTQYF. This chain links TRBV7-8 with TRBJ2-3; tentative D call: TRBD1 (5 bases). CDR3 length: 12 amino acids. V lost 8 bases, J lost 4 bases, and 10 bases lay in between. Germline CDR1 and CDR2: SGHVS and FQNEAQ.

The CDR3 protein is CASSLGVAGITDTQYF. For the CDR3, the DNA is TGTGCCAGCAGTTTAGGGGTAGCGGGGATCACAGATACGCAGTATTTT. The chain employs TRBV27 and TRBJ2-3; 8 nucleotides line up with TRBD2. CDR3 length: 16 amino acids. Germline V CDR1 and CDR2: MNHEY, SMNVEV (reference sequence). V dropped 2 bases and J dropped 2; count of bases not matched to a gene: 6.